This T cell receptor beta chain was retrieved from a study of CD8+ T cells in alopecia areata. The study, taken as a whole, reports: In patients, TCRs were shared less clearly than in mice, and HLA may possibly be involved.

Treatment given: oral pan-JAK inhibitor, 5-10 mg twice daily. Punch biopsies of lesional scalp, plus peripheral blood, were taken from alopecia areata patients. This CDR3 is built from 17 residues. CDR1 and CDR2 (germline): SGHDT, YYEEEE. With 6 bases removed from V and 0 bases from J, the gap between germline ends came to 16 bases. Sequencing relied on a cDNA template that was reverse transcribed from extracted RNA. Data came from immunoSEQ multiplex PCR; TCRdb stores just in-frame clones and leaves some out. The sample gives hundreds of thousands of clones, more than 55% of which show up once; around 1.2% is in the top ten. As concerns this clone: The antigen is unknown.

The sequences come from CD4+ T cells sorted from blood, collected around week 44, from a patient treated with tofacitinib. The rearrangement uses TRBV5-6 and TRBJ1-6; tentatively, D is TRBD1 (5 bases). This sequence originates from a human donor with alopecia areata. DNA for the CDR3: TGTGCCAGCACCCTTTGGGGCCGGAGCTCCTATAATTCACCCCTCCACTTT. It is translated as CASTLWGRSSYNSPLHF.